These 5 T cell receptor beta chains share one sample of origin, sequenced in a study of TIL therapy for anti-PD-1-resistant metastatic lung cancer. The immunoSEQ assay was v3. The protocol was immunoSEQ multiplex PCR, while the TCRdb copy is restricted to in-frame clones and leaves out a portion. The sample consists of 52,000 or so clones, approximately 78% of them appearing once. Specified time point: pre-treatment sample, taken before nivolumab and TIL therapy. The material was blood, obtained at baseline. These receptor sequences come from a person aged 25 to 79 with non-small cell lung cancer.

The V call is TRBV9, the J call TRBJ2-3; 7 bases map to TRBD2. From germline, CDR1 is SGDLS and CDR2 YYNGEE. After removal of 0 bases from V and 0 bases from J, the junction contained 1 base not matched to a gene. The CDR3 runs to 15 residues. The DNA for the CDR3 is TGTGCCAGCAGCGTAGGACTAGCCAGCACAGATACGCAGTATTTT. It translates to CASSVGLASTDTQYF.

The count of this clone is one. The chain is built from TRBV5-1 and TRBJ2-3; no clear D. The CDR3 contains 12 residues. The ends were cut back, 8 bases at V and 5 bases at J, with 12 bases in the middle. Germline V lookup: CDR1 SGHRS, CDR2 YFSETQ. The CDR3: CASTREQDTQYF. DNA of the CDR3: TGCGCCAGTACAAGGGAACAAGATACGCAGTATTTT.

The chain joins TRBV10-3 to TRBJ2-1; the D is unclear. The CDR3 is 14 residues long. The germline V gene has CDR1 ENHRY and CDR2 SYGVKD. V gave up 7 bases and J gave up 0 bases, with 10 bases separating them. CDR3 residues: CAITPSSSYNEQFF. Written as DNA, the CDR3 is TGTGCCATCACCCCCTCTAGCTCCTACAATGAGCAGTTCTTC.

This chain links TRBV4-3 with TRBJ2-7; possible D gene TRBD2, 6 bases. The CDR3 totals 14 residues. The germline CDR1 and CDR2 sequences are LGHNA and YSLEER. The V gene lost 1 base and the J gene lost 1 base, with 8 bases spanning the gap. CDR3 nucleotides: TGCGCCAGCAGCCAAGGGACTATTTCCTACGAGCAGTACTTC. It yields the protein CASSQGTISYEQYF.

The chain carries TRBV7-8 and TRBJ2-7; tentatively, D is TRBD1 (5 bases). The CDR3 has 16 amino acids. Germline lookup yields CDR1 SGHVS and CDR2 FQNEAQ. Trimming left V 0 bases short and J 0 bases short, with 12 bases between. CDR3 DNA sequence: TGTGCCAGCAGCTTAGCGCCCCAGGGTATCTCCTACGAGCAGTACTTC. Its protein product is CASSLAPQGISYEQYF.